This TCR beta chain was identified during a study of shared clonotypes between healthy human individuals. Study-wide points: Sampling covered nothing but blood. Tissue TCR repertoires likely differ from those found in blood. Genetic and exposure-history diversity was limited by the few donors.

V dropped 6 bases and J dropped 7; count of bases not matched to a gene: 9. The CDR3 totals 15 residues. Germline CDR1 SGHVS, CDR2 FQNEAQ. Investigators spread the genomic DNA of each subset evenly over several immunoSEQ plates. Some 28,000 T cell genomes (roughly 0.2 ug DNA) went into each sorted-subset replicate. The assay was immunoSEQ multiplex PCR, and TCRdb's table has in-frame clones only and misses some. The table shows 1.6 million or so clones, with 98% occurring only once. This clone was found once. Its specificity is not known. The specimen sequenced was naive CD4+ T cells sorted from blood. Subset defined: CD45RA+ positively selected. The chain recombines TRBV7-8 with TRBJ2-1; the match to TRBD2 covers 10 bases. The sequence was obtained from a man aged 25 to 45 in good health. The CDR3 loop is CASRTLLAGKNEQFF. CDR3 nucleotide sequence: TGTGCCAGCAGAACCTTACTAGCGGGAAAGAATGAGCAGTTCTTC.